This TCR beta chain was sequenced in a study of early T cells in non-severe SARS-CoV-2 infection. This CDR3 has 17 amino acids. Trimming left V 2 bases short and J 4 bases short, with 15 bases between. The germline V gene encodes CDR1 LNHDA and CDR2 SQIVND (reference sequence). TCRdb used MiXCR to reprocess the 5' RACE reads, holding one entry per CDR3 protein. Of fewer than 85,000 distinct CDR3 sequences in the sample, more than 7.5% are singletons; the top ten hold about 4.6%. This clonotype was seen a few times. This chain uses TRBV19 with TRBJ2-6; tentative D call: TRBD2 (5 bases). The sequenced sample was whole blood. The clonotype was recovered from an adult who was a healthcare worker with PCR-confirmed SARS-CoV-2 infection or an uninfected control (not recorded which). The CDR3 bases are TGTGCCAGTAGTATACCTCCCGCTACGGGGGGGGCCAACGTCCTGACTTTC. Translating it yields CASSIPPATGGANVLTF.